A single T cell receptor delta chain is shown here with its context. Its antigen is currently unknown. This entry comes from a study of Vδ1+ human thymocytes. Study results and limitations: TRG sequences recurred across donors, whereas TRD sequences stayed essentially private. Thymic TRG and TRD repertoires appeared highly polyclonal, with Gaussian CDR3 length distributions. Unlike peripheral blood Vdelta1+ controls, thymic delta-chain sequences included 20% to 25% Vdelta2 and few Vdelta3.

RNA was extracted from the cells and then reverse transcribed. CDR3 amplicons came from multiplex PCR with pooled V-gene forward and constant-region reverse primers. TCRdb re-called clones from the multiplex PCR reads using CATT. The sample carries 70,000 or so delta-chain clones, about 38% recorded once. This CDR3 spans 23 amino acids. The trim removed 0 bases at V and 6 bases at J, leaving 27 bases unmatched. From germline, CDR1 is TSWWSYY and CDR2 QGS. Alphabeta T cells were depleted, then CD3+ Vdelta1+ Vdelta2- thymocytes were FACS-sorted. The rearrangement links TRDV1 to TRDJ1, with 11 bases that match TRDD3. This receptor was identified in a boy under three years old who had congenital heart surgery. The specimen sequenced was Vdelta1+ gamma-delta thymocytes from the thymus. Subset meaning: FACS-sorted CD3+ TCRalphabeta- TCRVdelta1+ TCRVdelta2- thymocytes. For the CDR3, the DNA is TGTGCTCTTGGGGAACTTCGACCTTCCCACGAAAGGATGGGGGATACGCGGGTGAATAAACTCATCTTT. Translated: CALGELRPSHERMGDTRVNKLIF.